This T cell receptor beta chain was recorded in a study of cytomegalovirus exposure and HLA in healthy donors. Germline CDR1 MNHEY, CDR2 SVGAGI. V was shortened by 6 bases and J by 6 bases, with 20 bases between the two germline ends. CDR3 length: 15 amino acids. Repertoires were generated with immunoSEQ multiplex PCR, while TCRdb's copy carries only in-frame clones and drops some. The data contain 120,000 to 150,000 clones, roughly 86% of them singletons. This clone was seen a handful of times. This sequence was found in a young woman in good health and CMV-seronegative. The chain recombines TRBV6-5 with TRBJ1-2; D may be TRBD1 (6 bases). Source material: PBMCs. The chain's CDR3 is CASSPSRGSYDGYTF. The DNA for the CDR3 is TGTGCCAGCAGCCCAAGCAGGGGCTCCTATGATGGCTACACCTTC.